This TCR beta chain is drawn from a study of T cell responses to AZD1222 COVID-19 vaccine. Per germline, CDR1 SEHNR and CDR2 FQNEAQ (reference sequence). Trimming removed 2 bases at V and 0 bases at J, with 5 bases between. The length of the CDR3 is 13 residues. General observations from the study: Targets within unmutated variant regions were reportedly found for nearly half of spike-specific TCRs. Donors were mostly white British, more females; clonal diversity possibly underestimated.

Concerning this clone: Its antigen is not known.

TCRdb's copy holds only in-frame clones and misses some; the assay was immunoSEQ multiplex PCR. The sample consists of approximately 220,000 clones, 90% to 95% of them appearing once. Material: peripheral blood, obtained on day 0 of MenACWY control vaccination. The J gene is TRBJ2-7, the V gene TRBV7-9; D is undetermined. This clonotype was sampled from an adult in good health. In DNA, the CDR3 is TGTGCCAGCAGCTTAACCACCTCCTACGAGCAGTACTTC. It encodes CASSLTTSYEQYF.